This T cell receptor beta chain was identified in a study of cytomegalovirus exposure and HLA in healthy donors. Study-wide results and caveats: Specific recognition of CMV antigens was confirmed in vitro for a few chains (all CMV-associated). Cytomegalovirus association was assigned to over 150 TCR beta chains.

Researchers ran the PCR with 60 Vbeta and 13 Jbeta primers. As handled by the study authors: A follow-up analysis tallied around 80 million unique TCR beta chains, some 11 million shared. Some clones are missing from TCRdb's copy, which holds only in-frame ones; the method was immunoSEQ multiplex PCR. Clone size and V and J calls were adopted from that table, with D and trimming inferred from the DNA. The data contain about 160,000 clones, approximately 67% of them singletons. A word on this clone: Its matching antigen is unknown.

J lost 2 bases, V lost 6 bases, and 6 bases had no gene match. CDR1 and CDR2 from the germline V gene are KGHSH and LQKENI. This CDR3 is built from 14 residues. The donors were healthy bone marrow donors. The sequencing sample was made of PBMCs. The rearrangement links TRBV18 to TRBJ1-1; 7 bases agree with TRBD1. The clonotype originates from a young woman in good health and CMV-seropositive. CDR3 protein: CASSPTGVNTEAFF. DNA of the CDR3: TGTGCCAGCTCCCCTACAGGGGTTAACACTGAAGCTTTCTTT.